Sequencing of this T cell receptor (beta chain) was carried out in a study of blood T cell repertoires in COVID-19. Germline V CDR1 and CDR2: SGDLS, YYNGEE. V lost 3 bases to trimming and J lost 6 bases, with 9 bases between them. The CDR3 runs 13 residues. The method was immunoSEQ multiplex PCR; TCRdb's version includes in-frame clones alone and lacks a portion of them. This sample has tens of thousands of clones; roughly four fifths occur once, and the top ten carry more than 1%. This clonotype originated in a woman older than 75 with acute or convalescent COVID-19. The sequencing input was peripheral blood. This chain links TRBV9 with TRBJ2-2; a weak D match, TRBD1 (6 bases). The CDR3 sequence is CASSARQAGELFF. The CDR3 DNA sequence: TGTGCCAGCAGCGCCCGACAGGCCGGGGAGCTGTTTTTT.